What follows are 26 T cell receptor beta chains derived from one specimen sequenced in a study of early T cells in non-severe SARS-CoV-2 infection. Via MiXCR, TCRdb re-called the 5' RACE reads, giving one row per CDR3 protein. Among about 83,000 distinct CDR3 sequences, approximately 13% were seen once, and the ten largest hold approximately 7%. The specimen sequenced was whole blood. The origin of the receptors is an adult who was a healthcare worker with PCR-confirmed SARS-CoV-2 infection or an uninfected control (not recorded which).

DNA of the CDR3: TGTGCCAGTAGTATCCCGGGAGTGGCCCTCTCGCAGTATTTT. Translating it yields CASSIPGVALSQYF. The V call is TRBV19, the J call TRBJ2-3, with a tentative D call TRBD2 (6 bases). The CDR3 is 14 residues long. CDR1 is LNHDA and CDR2 is SQIVND in the germline V gene (reference sequence). Deletions cut 3 bases from V and 10 bases from J, with 17 bases between. Filled out from reference TRBV19 and TRBJ2-3, the complete variable domain reads DGGITQSPKYLFRKEGQNVTLSCEQNLNHDAMYWYRQDPGQGLRLIYYSQIVNDFQKGDIAEGYSVSREKKESFPLTVTSAQKNPTAFYLCASSIPGVALSQYFGPGTRLTVL.

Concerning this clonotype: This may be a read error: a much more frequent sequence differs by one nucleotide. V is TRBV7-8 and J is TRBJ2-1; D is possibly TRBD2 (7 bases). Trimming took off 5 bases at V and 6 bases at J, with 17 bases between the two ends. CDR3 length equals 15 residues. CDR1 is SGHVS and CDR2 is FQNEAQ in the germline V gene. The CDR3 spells CASSEGGLIGNEQFF. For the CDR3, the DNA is TGTGCCAGCAGCGAAGGGGGACTAATTGGCAATGAGCAGTTCTTC.

The CDR3 DNA sequence: TGTGCCAGCAGCCAAGATCAATATGGAAACACCATATATTTT. Its protein product is CASSQDQYGNTIYF. This chain links TRBV4-2 with TRBJ1-3; D ambiguous. V lost 0 bases and J lost 3, with 6 bases in between. CDR1 is LGHNA, CDR2 YNFKEQ, per germline. This CDR3 has 14 amino acids.

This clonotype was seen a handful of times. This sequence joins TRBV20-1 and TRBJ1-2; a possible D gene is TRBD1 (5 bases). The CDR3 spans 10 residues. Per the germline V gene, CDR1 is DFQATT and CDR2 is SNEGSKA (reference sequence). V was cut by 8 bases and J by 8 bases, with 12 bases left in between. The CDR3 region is CSPGPWGYTF. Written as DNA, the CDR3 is TGCAGTCCGGGACCCTGGGGCTACACCTTC.

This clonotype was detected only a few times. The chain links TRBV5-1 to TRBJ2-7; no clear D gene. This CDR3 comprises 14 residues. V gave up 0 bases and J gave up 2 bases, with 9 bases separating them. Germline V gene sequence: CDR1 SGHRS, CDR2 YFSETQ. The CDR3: CASSLEASTYEQYF. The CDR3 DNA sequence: TGCGCCAGCAGCTTGGAAGCGTCTACCTACGAGCAGTACTTC.

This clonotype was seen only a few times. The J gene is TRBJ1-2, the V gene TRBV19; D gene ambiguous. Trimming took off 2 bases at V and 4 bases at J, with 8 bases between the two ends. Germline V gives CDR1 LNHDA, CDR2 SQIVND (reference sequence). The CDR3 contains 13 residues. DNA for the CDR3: TGTGCCAGTAGTATAAGTGGCGTCTATGGCTACACCTTC. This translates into CASSISGVYGYTF.

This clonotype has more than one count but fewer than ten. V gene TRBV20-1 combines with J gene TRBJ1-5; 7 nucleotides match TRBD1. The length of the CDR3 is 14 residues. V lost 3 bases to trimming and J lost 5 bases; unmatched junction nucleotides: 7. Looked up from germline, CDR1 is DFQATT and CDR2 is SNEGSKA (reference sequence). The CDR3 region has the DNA TGCAGTGCTAGTCGCGGACAGGCATATCAGCCCCAGCATTTT. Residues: CSASRGQAYQPQHF.

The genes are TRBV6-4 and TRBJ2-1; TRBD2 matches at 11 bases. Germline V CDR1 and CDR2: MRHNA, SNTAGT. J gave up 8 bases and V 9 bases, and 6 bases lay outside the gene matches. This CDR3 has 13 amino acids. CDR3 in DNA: TGTGCCAGTCGGTATAGCGGGAGGGATGAGCAGTTCTTC. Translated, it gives CASRYSGRDEQFF.

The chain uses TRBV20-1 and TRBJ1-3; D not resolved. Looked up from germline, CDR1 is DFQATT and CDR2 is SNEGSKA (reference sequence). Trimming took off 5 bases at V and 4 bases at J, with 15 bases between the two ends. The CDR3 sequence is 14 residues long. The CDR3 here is CSASTFVKGNTIYF. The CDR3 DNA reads TGCAGTGCTTCAACGTTCGTAAAGGGAAACACCATATATTTT.

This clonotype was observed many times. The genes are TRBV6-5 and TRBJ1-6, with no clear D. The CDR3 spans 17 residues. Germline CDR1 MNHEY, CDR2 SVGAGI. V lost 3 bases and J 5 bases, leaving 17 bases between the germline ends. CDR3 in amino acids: CASSYRPYQNHNSPLHF. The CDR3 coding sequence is TGTGCCAGCAGTTATCGTCCCTACCAGAATCATAATTCACCCCTCCACTTT.

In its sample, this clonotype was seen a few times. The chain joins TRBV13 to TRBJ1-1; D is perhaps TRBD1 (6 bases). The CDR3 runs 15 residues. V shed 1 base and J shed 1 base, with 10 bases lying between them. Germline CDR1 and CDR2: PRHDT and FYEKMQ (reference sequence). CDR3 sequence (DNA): TGTGCCAGCAGCTTAGAGGACAGCCGGAACACTGAAGCTTTCTTT. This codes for CASSLEDSRNTEAFF.

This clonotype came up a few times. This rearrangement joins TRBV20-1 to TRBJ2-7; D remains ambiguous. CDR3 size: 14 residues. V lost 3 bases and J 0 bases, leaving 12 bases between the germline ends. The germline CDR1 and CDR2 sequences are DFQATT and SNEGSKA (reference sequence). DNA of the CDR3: TGCAGTGCTAGGGGTCCTCGACGCTCCTACGAGCAGTACTTC. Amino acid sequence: CSARGPRRSYEQYF.

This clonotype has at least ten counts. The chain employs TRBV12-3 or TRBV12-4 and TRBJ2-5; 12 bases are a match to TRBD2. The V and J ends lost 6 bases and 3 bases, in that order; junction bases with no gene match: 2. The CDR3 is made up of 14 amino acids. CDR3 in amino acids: CASRLAGGEETQYF. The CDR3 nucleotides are TGTGCCAGCAGGCTAGCGGGAGGGGAAGAGACCCAGTACTTC.

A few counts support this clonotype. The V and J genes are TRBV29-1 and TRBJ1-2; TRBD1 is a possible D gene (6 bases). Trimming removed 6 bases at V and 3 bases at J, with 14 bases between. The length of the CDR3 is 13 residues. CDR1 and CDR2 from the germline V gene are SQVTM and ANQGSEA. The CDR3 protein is CSVQTGLDYGYTF. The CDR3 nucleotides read TGCAGCGTCCAGACAGGTTTGGACTATGGCTACACCTTC.

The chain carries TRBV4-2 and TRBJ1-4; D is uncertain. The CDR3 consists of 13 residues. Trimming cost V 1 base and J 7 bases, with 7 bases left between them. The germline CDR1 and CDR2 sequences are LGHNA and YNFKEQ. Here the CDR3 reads CASSQVAGEKLFF. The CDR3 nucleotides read TGTGCCAGCAGCCAAGTGGCGGGTGAAAAACTGTTTTTT.

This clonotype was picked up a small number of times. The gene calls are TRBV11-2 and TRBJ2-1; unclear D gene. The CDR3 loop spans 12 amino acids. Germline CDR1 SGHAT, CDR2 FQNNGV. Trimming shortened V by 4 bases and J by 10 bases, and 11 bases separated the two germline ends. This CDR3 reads CASSSIRLEQFF. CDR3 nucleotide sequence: TGTGCCAGCAGCTCTATTCGGTTAGAGCAGTTCTTC.

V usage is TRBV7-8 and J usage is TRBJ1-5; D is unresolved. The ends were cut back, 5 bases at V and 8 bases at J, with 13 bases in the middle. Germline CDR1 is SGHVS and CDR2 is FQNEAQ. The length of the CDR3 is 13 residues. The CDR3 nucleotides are TGTGCCAGCAGCCCAGGTCGAAAGGAGCCCCAGCATTTT. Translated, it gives CASSPGRKEPQHF.

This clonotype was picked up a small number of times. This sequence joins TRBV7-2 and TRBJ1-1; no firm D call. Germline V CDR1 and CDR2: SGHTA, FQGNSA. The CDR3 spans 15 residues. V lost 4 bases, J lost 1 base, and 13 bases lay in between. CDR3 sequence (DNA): TGTGCCAGCAGCTCCCGATCAGGAAGGAACACTGAAGCTTTCTTT. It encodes CASSSRSGRNTEAFF.

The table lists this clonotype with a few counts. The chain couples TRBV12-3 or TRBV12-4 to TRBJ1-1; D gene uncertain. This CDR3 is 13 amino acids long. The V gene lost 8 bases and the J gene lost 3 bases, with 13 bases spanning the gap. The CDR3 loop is CASRRLGDTEAFF. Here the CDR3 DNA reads TGTGCCAGCCGCAGACTTGGTGACACTGAAGCTTTCTTT.

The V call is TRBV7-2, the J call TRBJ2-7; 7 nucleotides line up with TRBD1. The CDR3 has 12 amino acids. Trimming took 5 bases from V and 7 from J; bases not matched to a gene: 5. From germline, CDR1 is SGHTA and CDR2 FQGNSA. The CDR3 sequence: CASSHDRDEQYF. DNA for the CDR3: TGTGCCAGCAGCCATGACAGGGATGAGCAGTACTTC.

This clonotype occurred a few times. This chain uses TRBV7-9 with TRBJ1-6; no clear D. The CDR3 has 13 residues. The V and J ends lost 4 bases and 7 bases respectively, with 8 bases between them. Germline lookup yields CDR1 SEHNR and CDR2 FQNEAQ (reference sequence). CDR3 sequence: CASSWVGNSPLHF. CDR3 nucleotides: TGTGCCAGCAGCTGGGTTGGCAATTCACCCCTCCACTTT.

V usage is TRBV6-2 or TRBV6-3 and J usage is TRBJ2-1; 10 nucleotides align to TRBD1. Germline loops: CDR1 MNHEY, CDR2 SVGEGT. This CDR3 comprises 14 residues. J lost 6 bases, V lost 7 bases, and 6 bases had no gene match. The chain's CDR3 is CASIRDRGPNEQFF. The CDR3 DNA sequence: TGTGCCAGCATCCGGGACAGGGGACCCAATGAGCAGTTCTTC.

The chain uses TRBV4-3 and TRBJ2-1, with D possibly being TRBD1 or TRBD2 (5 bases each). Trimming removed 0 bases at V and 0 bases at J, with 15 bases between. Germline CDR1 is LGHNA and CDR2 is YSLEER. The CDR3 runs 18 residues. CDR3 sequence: CASSQEVRGAASYNEQFF. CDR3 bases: TGCGCCAGCAGCCAAGAGGTGAGGGGAGCGGCCTCCTACAATGAGCAGTTCTTC.

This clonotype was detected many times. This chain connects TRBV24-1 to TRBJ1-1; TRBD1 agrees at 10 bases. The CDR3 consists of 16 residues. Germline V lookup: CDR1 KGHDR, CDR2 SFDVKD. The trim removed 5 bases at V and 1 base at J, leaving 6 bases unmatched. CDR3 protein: CATSGPGQGRNTEAFF. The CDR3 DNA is TGTGCCACCAGTGGTCCGGGACAGGGGAGGAACACTGAAGCTTTCTTT.

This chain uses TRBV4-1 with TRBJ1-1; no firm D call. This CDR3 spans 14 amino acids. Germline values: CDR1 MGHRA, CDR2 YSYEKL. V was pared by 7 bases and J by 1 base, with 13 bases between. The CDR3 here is CASTAGPWNTEAFF. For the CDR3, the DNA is TGCGCCAGCACCGCGGGCCCTTGGAACACTGAAGCTTTCTTT.

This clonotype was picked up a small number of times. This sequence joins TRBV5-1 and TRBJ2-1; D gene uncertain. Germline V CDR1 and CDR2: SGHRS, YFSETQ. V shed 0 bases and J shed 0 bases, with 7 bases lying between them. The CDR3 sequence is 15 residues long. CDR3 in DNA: TGCGCCAGCAGCTTGGTTATAAGCTCCTACAATGAGCAGTTCTTC. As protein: CASSLVISSYNEQFF. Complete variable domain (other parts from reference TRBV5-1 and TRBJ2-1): KAGVTQTPRYLIKTRGQQVTLSCSPISGHRSVSWYQQTPGQGLQFLFEYFSETQRNKGNFPGRFSGRQFSNSRSEMNVSTLELGDSALYLCASSLVISSYNEQFFGPGTRLTVL.